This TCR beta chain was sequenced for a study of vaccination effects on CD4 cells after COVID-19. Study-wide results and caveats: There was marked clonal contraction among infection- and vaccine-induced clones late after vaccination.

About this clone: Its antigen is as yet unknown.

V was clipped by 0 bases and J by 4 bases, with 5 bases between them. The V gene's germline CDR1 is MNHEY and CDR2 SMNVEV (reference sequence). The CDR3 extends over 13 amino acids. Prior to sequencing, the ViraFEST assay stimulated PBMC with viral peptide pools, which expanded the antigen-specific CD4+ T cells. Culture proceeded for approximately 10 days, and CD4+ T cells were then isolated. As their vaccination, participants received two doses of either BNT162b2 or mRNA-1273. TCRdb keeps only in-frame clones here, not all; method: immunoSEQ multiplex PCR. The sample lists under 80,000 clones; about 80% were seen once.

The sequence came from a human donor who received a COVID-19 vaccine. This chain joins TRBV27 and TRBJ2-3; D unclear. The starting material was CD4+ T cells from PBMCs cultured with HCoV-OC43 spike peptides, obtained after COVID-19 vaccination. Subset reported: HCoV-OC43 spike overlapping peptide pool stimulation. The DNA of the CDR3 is TGTGCCAGCAGTTTATCTAGGGCAGATACGCAGTATTTT. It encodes CASSLSRADTQYF.